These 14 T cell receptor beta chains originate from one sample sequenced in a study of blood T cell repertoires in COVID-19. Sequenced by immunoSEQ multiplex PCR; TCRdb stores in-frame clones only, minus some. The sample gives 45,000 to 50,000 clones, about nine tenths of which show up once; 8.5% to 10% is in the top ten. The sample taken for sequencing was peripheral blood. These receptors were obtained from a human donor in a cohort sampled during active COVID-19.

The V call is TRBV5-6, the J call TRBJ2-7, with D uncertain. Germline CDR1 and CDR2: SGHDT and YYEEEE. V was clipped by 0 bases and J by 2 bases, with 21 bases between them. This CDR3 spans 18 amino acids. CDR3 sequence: CASSLDMGNPFSTYEQYF. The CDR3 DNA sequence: TGTGCCAGCAGCTTGGATATGGGCAATCCATTCAGTACCTACGAGCAGTACTTC.

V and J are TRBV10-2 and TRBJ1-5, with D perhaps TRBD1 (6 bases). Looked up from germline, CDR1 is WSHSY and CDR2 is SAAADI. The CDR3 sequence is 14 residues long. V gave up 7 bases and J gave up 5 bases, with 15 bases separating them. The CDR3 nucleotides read TGCGCCAGCACGATGGGACAACTGGATCAGCCCCAGCATTTT. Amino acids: CASTMGQLDQPQHF.

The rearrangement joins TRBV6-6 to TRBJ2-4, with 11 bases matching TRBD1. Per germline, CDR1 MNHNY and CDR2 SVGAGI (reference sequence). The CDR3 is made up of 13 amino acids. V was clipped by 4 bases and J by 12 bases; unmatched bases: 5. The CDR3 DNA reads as TGTGCCAGCAGTTCGGGGGACAGGGGGAATCAGTACTTC. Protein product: CASSSGDRGNQYF.

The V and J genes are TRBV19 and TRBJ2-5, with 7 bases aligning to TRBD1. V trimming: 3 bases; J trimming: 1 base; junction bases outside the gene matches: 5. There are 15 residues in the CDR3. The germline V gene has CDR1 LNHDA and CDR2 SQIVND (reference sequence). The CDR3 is CASSIPQGTQETQYF. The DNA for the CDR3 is TGTGCCAGTAGTATCCCACAGGGGACCCAAGAGACCCAGTACTTC.

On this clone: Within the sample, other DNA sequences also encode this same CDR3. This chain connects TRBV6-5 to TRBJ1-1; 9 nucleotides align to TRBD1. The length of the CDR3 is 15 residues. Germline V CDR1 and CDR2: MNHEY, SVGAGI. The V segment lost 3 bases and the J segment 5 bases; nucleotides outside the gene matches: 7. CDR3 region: CASSYPDRGRTEAFF. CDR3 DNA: TGTGCCAGCAGTTATCCGGACAGGGGTAGGACTGAAGCTTTCTTT.

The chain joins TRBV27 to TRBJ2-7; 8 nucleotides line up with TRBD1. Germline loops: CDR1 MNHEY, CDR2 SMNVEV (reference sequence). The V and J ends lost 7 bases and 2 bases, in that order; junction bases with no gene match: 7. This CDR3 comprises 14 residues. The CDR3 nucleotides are TGTGCCAGCAAAGGGCAGGGGGCTCCCTACGAGCAGTACTTC. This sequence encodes CASKGQGAPYEQYF.

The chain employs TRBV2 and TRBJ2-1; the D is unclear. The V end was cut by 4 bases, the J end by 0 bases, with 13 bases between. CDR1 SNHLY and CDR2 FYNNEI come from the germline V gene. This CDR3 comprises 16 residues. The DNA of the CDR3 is TGTGCCAGCAGTGTGCGGCGCGCAAGCTCCTACAATGAGCAGTTCTTC. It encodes CASSVRRASSYNEQFF.

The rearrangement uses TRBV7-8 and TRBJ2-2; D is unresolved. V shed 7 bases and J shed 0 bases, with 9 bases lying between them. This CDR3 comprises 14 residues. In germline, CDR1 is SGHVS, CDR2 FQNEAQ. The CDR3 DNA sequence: TGTGCCAGCACCCGGCGGTCGAACACCGGGGAGCTGTTTTTT. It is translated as CASTRRSNTGELFF.

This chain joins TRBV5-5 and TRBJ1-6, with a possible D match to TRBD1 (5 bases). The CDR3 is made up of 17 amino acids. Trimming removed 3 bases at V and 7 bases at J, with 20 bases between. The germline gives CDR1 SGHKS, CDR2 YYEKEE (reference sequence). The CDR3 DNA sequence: TGTGCCAGCAGCTCGGATTTAGGGGTTCGCGTGAATTCACCCCTCCACTTT. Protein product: CASSSDLGVRVNSPLHF.

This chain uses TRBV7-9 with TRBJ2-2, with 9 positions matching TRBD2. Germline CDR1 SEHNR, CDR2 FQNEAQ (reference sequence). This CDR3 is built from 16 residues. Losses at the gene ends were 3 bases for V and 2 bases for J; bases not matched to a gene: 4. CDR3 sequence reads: CASSFQLAGNTGELFF. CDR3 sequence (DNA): TGTGCCAGCAGCTTTCAACTAGCGGGTAACACCGGGGAGCTGTTTTTT.

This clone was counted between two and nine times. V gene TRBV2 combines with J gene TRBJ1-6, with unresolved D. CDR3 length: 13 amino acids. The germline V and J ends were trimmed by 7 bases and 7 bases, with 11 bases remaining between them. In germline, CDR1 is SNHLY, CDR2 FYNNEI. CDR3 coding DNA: TGTGCCAGCAACAACGGGGAGAATTCACCCCTCCACTTT. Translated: CASNNGENSPLHF.

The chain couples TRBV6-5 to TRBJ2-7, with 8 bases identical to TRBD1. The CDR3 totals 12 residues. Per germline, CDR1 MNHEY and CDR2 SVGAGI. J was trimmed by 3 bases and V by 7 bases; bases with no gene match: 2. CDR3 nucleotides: TGTGCCAGCACGGGACAGGTCTACGAGCAGTACTTC. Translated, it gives CASTGQVYEQYF.

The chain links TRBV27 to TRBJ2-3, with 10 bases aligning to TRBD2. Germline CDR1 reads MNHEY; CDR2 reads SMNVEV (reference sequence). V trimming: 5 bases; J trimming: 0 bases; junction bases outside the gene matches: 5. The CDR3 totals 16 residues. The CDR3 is CASSGLAGVSTDTQYF. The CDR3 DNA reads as TGTGCCAGCAGTGGGCTAGCGGGGGTTAGCACAGATACGCAGTATTTT.

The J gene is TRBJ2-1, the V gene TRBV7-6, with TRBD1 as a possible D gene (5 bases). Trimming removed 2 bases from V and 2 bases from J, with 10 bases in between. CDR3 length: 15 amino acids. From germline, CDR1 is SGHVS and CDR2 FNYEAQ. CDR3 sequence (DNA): TGTGCCAGCAGCTTACGAGACAGTACCTACAATGAGCAGTTCTTC. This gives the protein CASSLRDSTYNEQFF.